Given below is one TCR beta chain in context. As processed by the authors: It was from reference gene primer amplification that nucleated cell counts were estimated. Method: immunoSEQ multiplex PCR; TCRdb's copy keeps in-frame clones and lacks some. Clone size and the V and J calls come from that table; the DNA yielded D and trimming. The table shows roughly 130,000 clones, with about 92% occurring only once. Germline assignment: CDR1 SGHRS and CDR2 YFSETQ. This CDR3 contains 14 residues. The V and J ends lost 1 base and 4 bases respectively, with 10 bases between them. The data are from a study of blood T cell repertoires in COVID-19. Study background: Acute-phase and convalescent COVID-19 samples originated in the United States, Italy and Spain. PBMCs, B-cell-depleted T cells, or T cells provided the cDNA or gDNA that made up the material.

This receptor was obtained from a man between 45 and 60 years old with active COVID-19. Sequenced: peripheral blood. V is TRBV5-1 and J is TRBJ2-3; D might be TRBD2 (6 bases). CDR3: CASSLTEGSDTQYF. The CDR3, as DNA: TGCGCCAGCAGCTTGACGGAGGGGTCAGATACGCAGTATTTT.